Listed here are 32 T cell receptor beta chains from one sample, sequenced in a study of blood T cell repertoires in COVID-19. The assay was immunoSEQ multiplex PCR, and TCRdb's table has in-frame clones only and misses some. The sample includes hundreds of thousands of clones, over 75% of them seen just once. The specimen sequenced was PBMCs or T cells enriched from blood (not recorded which). Source of these receptors: a man aged 25 to 40 who had recovered from COVID-19.

This clone showed up just once. This chain links TRBV27 with TRBJ2-1; 10 nucleotides line up with TRBD1. Germline values: CDR1 MNHEY, CDR2 SMNVEV (reference sequence). V trimming: 7 bases; J trimming: 1 base; junction bases outside the gene matches: 4. CDR3 length: 15 residues. The DNA for the CDR3 is TGTGCCAGCAACGACAGGGGGCTATCCTACAATGAGCAGTTCTTC. Translation: CASNDRGLSYNEQFF.

In the case of this clone: The junction does not match germline at one end; this may be a read error. This rearrangement joins TRBV29-1 to TRBJ1-2; tentatively, D is TRBD1 (6 bases). The CDR3 is 11 residues long. Germline V lookup: CDR1 SQVTM, CDR2 ANQGSEA. Here the CDR3 reads CSVAEPRGEAF. CDR3 DNA: TGCAGCGTTGCGGAGCCCAGGGGTGAGGCCTTC.

The chain joins TRBV23-1 to TRBJ1-2, with D perhaps matching TRBD1 (5 bases). TRBV23-1 carries the ORF label, with uncertain function. The CDR3 spans 13 residues. Deletions cut 7 bases from V and 1 base from J, with 10 bases between. The CDR3 DNA reads TGCGCCAGCATAAAGGGGCTTAACTATGGCTACACCTTC. Protein: CASIKGLNYGYTF.

The genes are TRBV7-8 and TRBJ2-3; possible D gene TRBD2, 5 bases. CDR1 and CDR2 (germline): SGHVS, FQNEAQ. The CDR3 is made up of 15 amino acids. V dropped 1 base and J dropped 2 bases, with 10 bases sitting between them. CDR3 protein: CASSLGPRDTDTQYF. The CDR3 DNA sequence: TGTGCCAGCAGCTTAGGACCCCGGGACACAGATACGCAGTATTTT.

The rearrangement uses TRBV11-2 and TRBJ2-3; a weak D match, TRBD2 (7 bases). The CDR3 contains 16 residues. Trimming left V 5 bases short and J 1 base short, with 16 bases between. The germline V gene encodes CDR1 SGHAT and CDR2 FQNNGV. The CDR3 spells CASSPRPGGGTDTQYF. CDR3 coding DNA: TGTGCCAGCAGCCCTCGTCCGGGGGGCGGCACAGATACGCAGTATTTT.

V usage is TRBV5-8 and J usage is TRBJ2-1; a weak D match, TRBD2 (7 bases). Trimming left V 1 base short and J 0 bases short, with 20 bases between. There are 19 residues in the CDR3. Looked up from germline, CDR1 is SGHTS and CDR2 is YDEGEE. The CDR3 DNA reads as TGTGCCAGCAGCTTGAGTCTATTGGCGGGGGCACCCTCCTACAATGAGCAGTTCTTC. Its translation is CASSLSLLAGAPSYNEQFF.

This clone was detected only a few times. The chain links TRBV30 to TRBJ2-5; D unclear. CDR1 GTSNPN and CDR2 SVGIG come from the germline V gene (reference sequence). The CDR3 contains 11 residues. V was pared by 1 base and J by 3 bases, with 3 bases between. The CDR3 nucleotides read TGTGCCTGGAGTGCTAAAGAGACCCAGTACTTC. Amino acid sequence: CAWSAKETQYF. Based on the CDR3 plus reference TRBV30 and TRBJ2-5, the full variable domain is SQTIHQWPATLVQPVGSPLSLECTVEGTSNPNLYWYRQAAGRGLQLLFYSVGIGQISSEVPQNLSASRPQDRQFILSSKKLLLSDSGFYLCAWSAKETQYFGPGTRLLVL.

V usage is TRBV29-1 and J usage is TRBJ1-5; possibly TRBD1 for D (6 bases). With 4 bases removed from V and 5 bases from J, the gap between germline ends came to 15 bases. CDR1 and CDR2 from the germline V gene are SQVTM and ANQGSEA. The CDR3 loop spans 14 amino acids. The CDR3 region has the DNA TGCAGCGTTGGGGCACAGGGTCGCGATCAGCCCCAGCATTTT. It translates to CSVGAQGRDQPQHF. The full variable domain, rest sourced from reference TRBV29-1 and TRBJ1-5, is SAVISQKPSRDICQRGTSLTIQCQVDSQVTMMFWYRQQPGQSLTLIATANQGSEATYESGFVIDKFPISRPNLTFSTLTVSNMSPEDSSIYLCSVGAQGRDQPQHFGDGTRLSIL.

The gene calls are TRBV6-2 or TRBV6-3 and TRBJ2-7, with D possibly TRBD1 on 6 matching bases. V was shortened by 0 bases and J by 3 bases, with 21 bases between the two germline ends. This CDR3 spans 18 amino acids. Germline-derived CDR1 and CDR2 are MNHEY and SVGEGT. The CDR3: CASSYSIFGGGLFYEQYF. The CDR3 DNA is TGTGCCAGCAGTTACTCGATTTTCGGTGGGGGCTTGTTCTACGAGCAGTACTTC.

This clone was counted a few times. The V and J genes are TRBV6-2 or TRBV6-3 and TRBJ2-4, with a weak D call TRBD2 (5 bases). CDR1 and CDR2 from the germline V gene are MNHEY and SVGEGT. The CDR3 spans 15 residues. Trimming cost V 2 bases and J 0 bases, with 8 bases left between them. The CDR3 region is CASSYGGLAKNIQYF. DNA of the CDR3: TGTGCCAGCAGTTACGGCGGGCTAGCCAAAAACATTCAGTACTTC.

CDR3 bases: TGTGCCAGCAGTTTGACTCCGAGCTCCTACAATGAGCAGTTCTTC. Protein sequence: CASSLTPSSYNEQFF. This chain joins TRBV6-6 and TRBJ2-1, with no clear D. V gave up 4 bases and J gave up 0 bases, with 10 bases separating them. The CDR3 runs to 15 residues. Germline V gene sequence: CDR1 MNHNY, CDR2 SVGAGI (reference sequence).

The chain is built from TRBV19 and TRBJ1-1; D is undetermined. V was pared by 10 bases and J by 3 bases, with 9 bases between. The germline gives CDR1 LNHDA, CDR2 SQIVND (reference sequence). This CDR3 spans 11 amino acids. The CDR3, as DNA: TGTGCCACCCGACTTGACACTGAAGCTTTCTTT. Encoded protein: CATRLDTEAFF.

The table lists this clone with a few counts. The gene calls are TRBV4-2 and TRBJ2-3; possibly TRBD1 for D (6 bases). Trimming removed 4 bases from V and 2 bases from J, with 16 bases in between. The CDR3 has 16 residues. The germline V gene has CDR1 LGHNA and CDR2 YNFKEQ. For the CDR3, the DNA is TGTGCCAGCAGCCCCGCGGACAGAGAATACACAGATACGCAGTATTTT. Its translation: CASSPADREYTDTQYF.

The chain employs TRBV19 and TRBJ2-1, with TRBD1 as a possible D gene (5 bases). This CDR3 contains 12 residues. Trimming removed 2 bases from V and 8 bases from J, with 7 bases in between. Germline CDR1 reads LNHDA; CDR2 reads SQIVND (reference sequence). The CDR3 is CASSISGHEQFF. The CDR3 DNA reads as TGTGCCAGTAGTATATCAGGGCATGAGCAGTTCTTC. The full variable domain, completed using reference TRBV19 and TRBJ2-1, is DGGITQSPKYLFRKEGQNVTLSCEQNLNHDAMYWYRQDPGQGLRLIYYSQIVNDFQKGDIAEGYSVSREKKESFPLTVTSAQKNPTAFYLCASSISGHEQFFGPGTRLTVL.

CDR3: CASSLGWDSLSGKLDTQYF. The DNA of the CDR3 is TGTGCCAGCAGCTTGGGCTGGGACTCACTTTCCGGAAAACTAGATACGCAGTATTTT. The chain uses TRBV5-4 and TRBJ2-3; the D gene is possibly TRBD2 (6 bases). Germline CDR1 is SGHNT and CDR2 is YYREEE (reference sequence). Between the trimmed V and J ends, which lost 0 bases and 5 bases, there was a span of 25 bases. The CDR3 has 19 amino acids.

This rearrangement joins TRBV7-2 to TRBJ1-2; 11 bases line up with TRBD1. J lost 4 bases, V lost 5 bases, and 3 bases had no gene match. The germline V gene has CDR1 SGHTA and CDR2 FQGNSA. The CDR3 is 14 amino acids. The CDR3 region is CASSGGQGAYGYTF. CDR3 nucleotides: TGTGCCAGCAGCGGAGGACAGGGGGCCTATGGCTACACCTTC.

CDR3 residues: CASSLTPGGDGYTF. The DNA for the CDR3 is TGTGCCAGCAGCTTAACCCCGGGGGGGGATGGCTACACCTTC. The chain links TRBV7-2 to TRBJ1-2; D might be TRBD1 (5 bases). V was pared by 2 bases and J by 6 bases, with 13 bases between. The CDR3 spans 14 residues. The V gene's germline CDR1 is SGHTA and CDR2 FQGNSA. Filled out from reference TRBV7-2 and TRBJ1-2, the complete variable domain reads GAGVSQSPSNKVTEKGKDVELRCDPISGHTALYWYRQSLGQGLEFLIYFQGNSAPDKSGLPSDRFSAERTGGSVSTLTIQRTQQEDSAVYLCASSLTPGGDGYTFGSGTRLTVV.

The gene calls are TRBV10-3 and TRBJ1-1; D may be TRBD1 (6 bases). Germline V lookup: CDR1 ENHRY, CDR2 SYGVKD. This CDR3 is built from 15 residues. V gave up 4 bases and J gave up 5 bases, with 17 bases separating them. This chain's CDR3 is CAISVAGRGSTEAFF. The CDR3 DNA reads as TGTGCCATCAGTGTCGCTGGGAGGGGGTCGACTGAAGCTTTCTTT.

In DNA, the CDR3 is TGCGCCAGCAGCCAAGATTCCAGGCCTTCGCCGTATGGCTACACCTTC. This encodes CASSQDSRPSPYGYTF. The chain recombines TRBV4-1 with TRBJ1-2; D is uncertain. There are 16 residues in the CDR3. CDR1 is MGHRA, CDR2 YSYEKL, per germline. V was clipped by 0 bases and J by 5 bases, with 16 bases between them.

V gene TRBV24-1 combines with J gene TRBJ1-2; 9 nucleotides align to TRBD1. Trimming took 5 bases from V and 2 from J; bases not matched to a gene: 11. This CDR3 is built from 17 residues. Germline V gene lookup returns CDR1 KGHDR and CDR2 SFDVKD. CDR3 loop: CATSAQGAYGGNYGYTF. The CDR3 DNA reads TGTGCCACCAGTGCACAGGGGGCCTATGGGGGGAACTATGGCTACACCTTC.

The chain combines TRBV19 with TRBJ2-3, with 7 bases fitting TRBD2. In germline, CDR1 is LNHDA, CDR2 SQIVND (reference sequence). The CDR3 is 15 amino acids. V lost 6 bases, J lost 2 bases, and 8 bases stayed unmatched. CDR3 nucleotides: TGTGCCAGTAGGGAACTAGCGACACACACAGATACGCAGTATTTT. Translating gives CASRELATHTDTQYF.

This clone has only one observation. The chain couples TRBV5-1 to TRBJ1-1, with TRBD1 matching over 8 bases. CDR3 size: 14 residues. V lost 4 bases and J lost 3; bases outside the gene matches: 5. Germline V gene data show CDR1 as SGHRS and CDR2 as YFSETQ. Written as DNA, the CDR3 is TGCGCCAGCAGCATGACAGGGGCCCACACTGAAGCTTTCTTT. This gives the protein CASSMTGAHTEAFF.

The rearrangement links TRBV4-1 to TRBJ1-6; 7 nucleotides line up with TRBD1. The CDR3 totals 15 residues. V lost 6 bases and J lost 4; bases outside the gene matches: 6. In germline, CDR1 is MGHRA, CDR2 YSYEKL. The DNA of the CDR3 is TGCGCCAGCAGGGAGGGGGCGGAATATAATTCACCCCTCCACTTT. Translated: CASREGAEYNSPLHF.

This clone was recorded once. V usage is TRBV5-6 and J usage is TRBJ1-2; 8 bases map to TRBD1. CDR3 length equals 15 residues. Germline CDR1 SGHDT, CDR2 YYEEEE. Germline trimming cut 2 bases from V and 8 bases from J; bases unmatched to any gene: 11. As DNA, the CDR3 is TGTGCCAGCAGCTTTGGTACAGGGGGAAGAGAAGGCTACACCTTC. Translation: CASSFGTGGREGYTF.

The chain joins TRBV3-1 (or the pseudogene TRBV3-2) to TRBJ2-7; 11 nucleotides align to TRBD1. The trim removed 3 bases at V and 6 bases at J, leaving 7 bases unmatched. The germline V gene has CDR1 LGHDT and CDR2 YNNKEL (reference sequence). This CDR3 contains 15 residues. Written as DNA, the CDR3 is TGTGCCAGCAGCCAGGGACAGGGGGGTCGCGGCGAGCAGTACTTC. Encoded protein: CASSQGQGGRGEQYF.

The chain uses TRBV6-1 and TRBJ2-1; TRBD1 is a possible D gene (6 bases). The CDR3 runs 15 residues. V gave up 0 bases and J gave up 0 bases, with 6 bases separating them. Per the germline V gene, CDR1 is MNHNS and CDR2 is SASEGT. The CDR3 spells CASSEATGSYNEQFF. The CDR3 DNA sequence: TGTGCCAGCAGTGAAGCGACAGGCTCCTACAATGAGCAGTTCTTC.

The genes are TRBV3-1 (or the pseudogene TRBV3-2) and TRBJ1-4; 7 bases line up with TRBD1. Germline-derived CDR1 and CDR2 are LGHDT and YNNKEL (reference sequence). The V gene end was trimmed by 3 bases and the J gene end by 1 base; junction bases not matched to a gene: 2. The CDR3 is 15 amino acids. The CDR3 spells CASSHRDRTNEKLFF. CDR3 coding DNA: TGTGCCAGCAGCCATCGGGACAGAACTAATGAAAAACTGTTTTTT.

This clone was seen repeatedly, ten times or more. The rearrangement links TRBV7-8 to TRBJ1-1; possible D gene TRBD1, 6 bases. The CDR3 extends over 13 amino acids. V shed 5 bases and J shed 4 bases, with 11 bases lying between them. Germline CDR1 and CDR2: SGHVS and FQNEAQ. The CDR3 sequence: CASSGAQGTEAFF. The CDR3 nucleotides read TGTGCCAGCAGCGGAGCACAGGGCACTGAAGCTTTCTTT. The full variable domain, rest sourced from reference TRBV7-8 and TRBJ1-1, is GAGVSQSPRYKVAKRGQDVALRCDPISGHVSLFWYQQALGQGPEFLTYFQNEAQLDKSGLPSDRFFAERPEGSVSTLKIQRTQQEDSAVYLCASSGAQGTEAFFGQGTRLTVV.

The CDR3 nucleotides read TGTGCCAGCAGCAGTCTCCGGGAGGATCAGCCCCAGCATTTT. Protein: CASSSLREDQPQHF. The chain recombines TRBV7-9 with TRBJ1-5; D ambiguous. Germline CDR1 reads SEHNR; CDR2 reads FQNEAQ (reference sequence). The CDR3 has 14 residues. Trimming cost V 5 bases and J 5 bases, with 13 bases left between them.

The rearrangement uses TRBV5-4 and TRBJ1-2, with TRBD1 matching over 10 bases. This CDR3 region has 16 residues. Germline V lookup: CDR1 SGHNT, CDR2 YYREEE (reference sequence). Unmatched junction bases numbered 8, after V lost 2 bases and J lost 4 bases. CDR3 sequence: CASSFSGGQGTYGYTF. Written as DNA, the CDR3 is TGTGCCAGCAGCTTTTCAGGGGGACAGGGGACCTATGGCTACACCTTC. Based on the CDR3 plus reference TRBV5-4 and TRBJ1-2, the full variable domain is ETGVTQSPTHLIKTRGQQVTLRCSSQSGHNTVSWYQQALGQGPQFIFQYYREEENGRGNFPPRFSGLQFPNYSSELNVNALELDDSALYLCASSFSGGQGTYGYTFGSGTRLTVV.

This clone was recorded once. V is TRBV4-1 and J is TRBJ1-4; 7 positions agree with TRBD1. Germline loops: CDR1 MGHRA, CDR2 YSYEKL. Trimming cost V 0 bases and J 4 bases; bases outside gene matches: 5. This CDR3 contains 16 residues. The CDR3 nucleotides are TGCGCCAGCAGCCAAGATCAGACAGGGAGTAATGAAAAACTGTTTTTT. Its translation is CASSQDQTGSNEKLFF.

V and J are TRBV7-3 and TRBJ1-1; D is unresolved. V dropped 5 bases and J dropped 4 bases, with 8 bases sitting between them. Germline CDR1 and CDR2: SGHTA and FQGTGA. The CDR3 consists of 12 residues. The CDR3 protein is CASSDGVTEAFF. As DNA, the CDR3 is TGTGCCAGCAGCGACGGGGTCACTGAAGCTTTCTTT. Variable domain in full (rest from reference TRBV7-3 and TRBJ1-1): GAGVSQTPSNKVTEKGKYVELRCDPISGHTALYWYRQSLGQGPEFLIYFQGTGAADDSGLPNDRFFAVRPEGSVSTLKIQRTERGDSAVYLCASSDGVTEAFFGQGTRLTVV.